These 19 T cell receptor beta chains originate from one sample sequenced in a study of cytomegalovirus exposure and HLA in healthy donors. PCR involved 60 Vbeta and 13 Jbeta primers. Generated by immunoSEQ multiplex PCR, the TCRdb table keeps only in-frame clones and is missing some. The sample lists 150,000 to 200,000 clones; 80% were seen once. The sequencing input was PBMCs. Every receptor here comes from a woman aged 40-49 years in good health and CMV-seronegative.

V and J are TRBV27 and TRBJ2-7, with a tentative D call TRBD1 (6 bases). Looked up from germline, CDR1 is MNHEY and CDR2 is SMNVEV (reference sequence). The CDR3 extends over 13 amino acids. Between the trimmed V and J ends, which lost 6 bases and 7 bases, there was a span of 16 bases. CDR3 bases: TGTGCCAGCAGCGCGGACAGCCTGAGAGAGCAGTACTTC. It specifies CASSADSLREQYF.

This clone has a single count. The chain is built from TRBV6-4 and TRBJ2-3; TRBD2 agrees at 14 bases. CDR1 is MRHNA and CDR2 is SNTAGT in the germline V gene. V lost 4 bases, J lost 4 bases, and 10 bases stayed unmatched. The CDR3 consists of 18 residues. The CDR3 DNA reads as TGTGCCAGCAGTGCCTCGCTGGGACTAGCGGGAGTGCCAGATACGCAGTATTTT. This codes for CASSASLGLAGVPDTQYF.

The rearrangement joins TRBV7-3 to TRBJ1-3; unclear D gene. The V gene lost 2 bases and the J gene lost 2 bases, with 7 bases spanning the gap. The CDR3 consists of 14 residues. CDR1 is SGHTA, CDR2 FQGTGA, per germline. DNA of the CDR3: TGTGCCAGCAGCTTAGGTTGGCCTGGAAACACCATATATTTT. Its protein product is CASSLGWPGNTIYF.

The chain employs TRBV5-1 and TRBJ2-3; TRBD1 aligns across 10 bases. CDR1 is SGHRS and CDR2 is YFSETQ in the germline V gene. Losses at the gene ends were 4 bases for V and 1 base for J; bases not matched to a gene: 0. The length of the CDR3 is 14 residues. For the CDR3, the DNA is TGCGCCAGCAGCGGGACAGGGGGCACAGATACGCAGTATTTT. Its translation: CASSGTGGTDTQYF.

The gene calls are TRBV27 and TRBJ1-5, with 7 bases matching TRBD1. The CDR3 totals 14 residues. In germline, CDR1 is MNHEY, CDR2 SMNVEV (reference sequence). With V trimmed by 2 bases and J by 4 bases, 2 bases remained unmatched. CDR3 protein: CASSLTRGNQPQHF. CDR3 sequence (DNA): TGTGCCAGCAGTTTAACCAGGGGGAATCAGCCCCAGCATTTT.

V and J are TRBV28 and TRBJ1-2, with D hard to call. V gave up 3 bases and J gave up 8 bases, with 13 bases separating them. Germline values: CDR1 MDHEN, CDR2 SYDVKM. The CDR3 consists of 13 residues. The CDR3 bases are TGTGCCAGCAGTTTGGGCAACCCTGGGGGCTACACCTTC. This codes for CASSLGNPGGYTF.

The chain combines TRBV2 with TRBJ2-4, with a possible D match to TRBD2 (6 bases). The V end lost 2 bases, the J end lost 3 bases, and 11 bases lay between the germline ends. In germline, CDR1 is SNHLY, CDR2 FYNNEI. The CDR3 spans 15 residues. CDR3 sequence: CASSEWGVGKNIQYF. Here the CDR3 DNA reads TGTGCCAGCAGTGAATGGGGGGTCGGCAAAAACATTCAGTACTTC.

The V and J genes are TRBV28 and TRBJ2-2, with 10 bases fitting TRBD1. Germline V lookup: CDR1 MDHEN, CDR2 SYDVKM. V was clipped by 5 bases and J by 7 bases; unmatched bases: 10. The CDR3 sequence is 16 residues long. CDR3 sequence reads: CASSLSRGQGFGELFF. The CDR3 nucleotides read TGTGCCAGCAGTCTAAGTCGGGGACAGGGGTTCGGGGAGCTGTTTTTT.

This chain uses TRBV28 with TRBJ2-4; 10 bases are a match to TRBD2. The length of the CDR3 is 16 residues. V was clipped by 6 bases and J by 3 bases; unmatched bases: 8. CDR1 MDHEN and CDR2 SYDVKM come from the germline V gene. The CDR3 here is CASRGAGGVVKNIQYF. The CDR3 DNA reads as TGTGCCAGCAGGGGAGCGGGGGGGGTCGTCAAAAACATTCAGTACTTC.

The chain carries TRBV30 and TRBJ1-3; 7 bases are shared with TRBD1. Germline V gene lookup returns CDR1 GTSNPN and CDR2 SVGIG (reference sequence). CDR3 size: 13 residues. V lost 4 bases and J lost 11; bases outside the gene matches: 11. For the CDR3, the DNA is TGTGCCTGGATCCAGCAGGGGACAGAGGCCATATATTTT. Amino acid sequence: CAWIQQGTEAIYF.

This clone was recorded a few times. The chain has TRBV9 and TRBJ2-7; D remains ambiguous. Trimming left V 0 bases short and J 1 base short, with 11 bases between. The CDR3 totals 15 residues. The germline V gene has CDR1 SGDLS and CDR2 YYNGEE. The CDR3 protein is CASSVDVSRSYEQYF. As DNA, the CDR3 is TGTGCCAGCAGCGTAGATGTTTCCAGGTCCTACGAGCAGTACTTC.

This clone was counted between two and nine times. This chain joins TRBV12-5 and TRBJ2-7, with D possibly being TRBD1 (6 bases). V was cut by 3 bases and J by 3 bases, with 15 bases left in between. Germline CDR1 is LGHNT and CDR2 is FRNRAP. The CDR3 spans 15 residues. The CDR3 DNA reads TGTGCTAGTGGTTTAGTTAGAGGGGGAAACTACGAGCAGTACTTC. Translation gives CASGLVRGGNYEQYF.

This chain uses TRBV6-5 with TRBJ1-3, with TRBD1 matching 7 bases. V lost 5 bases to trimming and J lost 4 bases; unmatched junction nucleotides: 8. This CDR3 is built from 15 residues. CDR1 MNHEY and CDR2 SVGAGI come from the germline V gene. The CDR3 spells CASSPDRDRGNTIYF. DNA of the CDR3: TGTGCCAGCAGTCCAGACAGGGATAGGGGAAACACCATATATTTT.

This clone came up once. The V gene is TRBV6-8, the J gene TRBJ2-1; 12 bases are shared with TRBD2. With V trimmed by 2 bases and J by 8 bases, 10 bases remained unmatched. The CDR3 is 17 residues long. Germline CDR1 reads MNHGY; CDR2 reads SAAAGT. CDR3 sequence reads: CASSYARLAGDCYEQFF. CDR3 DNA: TGTGCCAGCAGTTACGCCAGACTAGCGGGAGACTGCTATGAGCAGTTCTTC.

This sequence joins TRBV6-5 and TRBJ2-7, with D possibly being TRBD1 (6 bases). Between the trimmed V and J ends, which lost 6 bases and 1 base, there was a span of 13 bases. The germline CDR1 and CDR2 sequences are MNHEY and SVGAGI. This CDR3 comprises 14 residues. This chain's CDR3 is CASRQGSSSYEQYF. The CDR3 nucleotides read TGTGCCAGCAGACAGGGATCTTCTTCCTACGAGCAGTACTTC.

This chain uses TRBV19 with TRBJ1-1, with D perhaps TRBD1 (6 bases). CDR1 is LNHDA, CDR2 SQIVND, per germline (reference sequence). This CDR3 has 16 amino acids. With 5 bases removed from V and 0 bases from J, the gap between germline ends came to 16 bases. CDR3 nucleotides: TGTGCCAGTAGTGCGGACAGTTACTCCATGAACACTGAAGCTTTCTTT. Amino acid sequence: CASSADSYSMNTEAFF.

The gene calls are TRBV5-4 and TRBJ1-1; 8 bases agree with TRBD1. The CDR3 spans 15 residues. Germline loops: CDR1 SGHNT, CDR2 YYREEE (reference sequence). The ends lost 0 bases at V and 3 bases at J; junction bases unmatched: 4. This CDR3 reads CASSLGRGPYTEAFF. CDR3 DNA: TGTGCCAGCAGCTTGGGCAGGGGGCCTTACACTGAAGCTTTCTTT.

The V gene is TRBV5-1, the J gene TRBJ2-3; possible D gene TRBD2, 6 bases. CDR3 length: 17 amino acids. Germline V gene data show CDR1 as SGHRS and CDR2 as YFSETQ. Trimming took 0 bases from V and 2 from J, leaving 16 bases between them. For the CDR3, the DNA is TGCGCCAGCAGCTTGGGATTGGCGGGACGAATCACAGATACGCAGTATTTT. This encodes CASSLGLAGRITDTQYF.

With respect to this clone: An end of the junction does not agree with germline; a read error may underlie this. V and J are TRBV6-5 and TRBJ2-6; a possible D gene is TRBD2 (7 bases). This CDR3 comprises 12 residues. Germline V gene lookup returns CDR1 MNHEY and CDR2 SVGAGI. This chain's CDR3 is CASSGGANGLTF. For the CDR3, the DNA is TGTGCCAGCAGTGGGGGGGCCAACGGCCTGACTTTC.